The next 13 T cell receptor beta chains were all read from a single sample in a study of T-cell memory formation after mild COVID-19. TCRdb itself ran the 5' RACE reads through MiXCR, one entry per CDR3 protein. The sample has more than 200,000 distinct CDR3 sequences; around 17% are singletons. The sample was PBMCs or a T cell subset sorted from them (not recorded which). The receptors stem from a man aged 18 to 30 who had mild COVID-19 (a few samples of this study predate the infection). Cell type and time point are not known.

The chain is built from TRBV6-5 and TRBJ1-2, with D unresolved. The germline V gene encodes CDR1 MNHEY and CDR2 SVGAGI. Trimming stripped 0 bases from V and 8 bases from J, with 13 bases between. This CDR3 region has 14 residues. DNA of the CDR3: TGTGCCAGCAGTTACTCCTCGGTGGTTCTGGGCTACACCTTC. Protein sequence: CASSYSSVVLGYTF.

This clonotype was seen only a few times. This chain joins TRBV3-1 and TRBJ2-5; the match to TRBD1 covers 9 bases. Germline assignment: CDR1 LGHDT and CDR2 YNNKEL (reference sequence). After removal of 5 bases from V and 5 bases from J, the junction contained 9 bases not matched to a gene. The CDR3 length is 15 residues. The CDR3: CASSFGTGSRETQYF. Here the CDR3 DNA reads TGTGCCAGCAGCTTCGGGACAGGGAGTAGGGAGACCCAGTACTTC.

This clonotype appeared a few times. The J gene is TRBJ2-1, the V gene TRBV7-9, with D unresolved. In germline, CDR1 is SEHNR, CDR2 FQNEAQ (reference sequence). The CDR3 sequence is 12 residues long. Deletions cut 4 bases from V and 8 bases from J, with 9 bases between. CDR3 DNA sequence: TGTGCCAGCAGCTGGGGTTACGATGAGCAGTTCTTC. It is translated as CASSWGYDEQFF.

There are many counts of this clonotype. V is TRBV7-2 and J is TRBJ2-2, with TRBD2 as a possible D gene (6 bases). The CDR3 length is 14 residues. Looked up from germline, CDR1 is SGHTA and CDR2 is FQGNSA. V was clipped by 8 bases and J by 7 bases, with 17 bases between them. CDR3: CASGGNAGGGELFF. The CDR3 bases are TGTGCCAGCGGCGGGAACGCCGGGGGCGGGGAGCTGTTTTTT. The variable domain in full, completed from reference TRBV7-2 and TRBJ2-2, reads GAGVSQSPSNKVTEKGKDVELRCDPISGHTALYWYRQSLGQGLEFLIYFQGNSAPDKSGLPSDRFSAERTGGSVSTLTIQRTQQEDSAVYLCASGGNAGGGELFFGEGSRLTVL.

The chain joins TRBV6-1 to TRBJ2-6; 8 bases are a match to TRBD1. This CDR3 is 15 amino acids long. Germline CDR1 is MNHNS and CDR2 is SASEGT. V lost 9 bases to trimming and J lost 4 bases; unmatched junction nucleotides: 8. Written as DNA, the CDR3 is TGTGCCAGTAGACAGGGGACCGGCGGGGCCAACGTCCTGACTTTC. Protein: CASRQGTGGANVLTF.

This chain joins TRBV29-1 and TRBJ2-5; possible D gene TRBD1, 6 bases. Looked up from germline, CDR1 is SQVTM and CDR2 is ANQGSEA. CDR3 length: 13 residues. Trimming removed 6 bases from V and 1 base from J, with 12 bases in between. The CDR3: CSVLTGPQETQYF. CDR3 in DNA: TGCAGCGTCCTGACAGGACCCCAAGAGACCCAGTACTTC.

The chain couples TRBV5-1 to TRBJ1-1, with D possibly matching TRBD1 (5 bases). Between the trimmed V and J ends, which lost 4 bases and 0 bases, there was a span of 10 bases. In germline, CDR1 is SGHRS, CDR2 YFSETQ. The CDR3 sequence is 14 residues long. CDR3 nucleotide sequence: TGCGCCAGCAGCGCCGGGACGCTGAACACTGAAGCTTTCTTT. Protein: CASSAGTLNTEAFF.

V and J are TRBV18 and TRBJ1-1; D uncertain. Deletions cut 6 bases from V and 4 bases from J, with 18 bases between. Germline loops: CDR1 KGHSH, CDR2 LQKENI. The CDR3 covers 15 residues. The CDR3 nucleotides are TGTGCCAGCTCCCGGACCCTAGCGGTTGGCACTGAAGCTTTCTTT. Protein sequence: CASSRTLAVGTEAFF.

This clonotype was detected a few times. The rearrangement joins TRBV3-1 to TRBJ1-1; a possible D gene is TRBD1 (5 bases). With 4 bases removed from V and 5 bases from J, the gap between germline ends came to 14 bases. CDR1 and CDR2 (germline): LGHDT, YNNKEL (reference sequence). This CDR3 has 14 residues. In DNA form, the CDR3 reads TGTGCCAGCAGCCGGCGCAGGGAAGGTACTGAAGCTTTCTTT. Translated, it gives CASSRRREGTEAFF.

This sequence joins TRBV6-2 or TRBV6-3 and TRBJ2-7, with TRBD1 identical over 7 bases. J lost 3 bases, V lost 5 bases, and 10 bases had no gene match. The CDR3 contains 15 residues. CDR1 and CDR2 from the germline V gene are MNHEY and SVGEGT. CDR3 bases: TGTGCCAGCAGTACGACCCGACAGGGAAACTACGAGCAGTACGTC. This gives the protein CASSTTRQGNYEQYV.

CDR3 residues: CASSSGYGVQETQYF. CDR3 nucleotide sequence: TGTGCCAGCAGTTCGGGATATGGGGTTCAAGAGACCCAGTACTTC. V and J are TRBV6-6 and TRBJ2-5; D is perhaps TRBD2 (5 bases). CDR3 length: 15 amino acids. CDR1 MNHNY and CDR2 SVGAGI come from the germline V gene (reference sequence). The V and J ends lost 4 bases and 2 bases respectively, with 14 bases between them.

The chain carries TRBV5-1 and TRBJ2-2; no reliable D call. Germline assignment: CDR1 SGHRS and CDR2 YFSETQ. This CDR3 comprises 14 residues. V was pared by 1 base and J by 6 bases, with 10 bases between. Written as DNA, the CDR3 is TGCGCCAGCAGCTTGCGCACAGCCCCCGGGGAGCTGTTTTTT. Translating gives CASSLRTAPGELFF.

This clonotype was counted only a few times. The rearrangement links TRBV7-3 to TRBJ2-5, with D possibly being TRBD1 or TRBD2 (5 bases each). CDR1 and CDR2 from the germline V gene are SGHTA and FQGTGA. The CDR3 is 16 amino acids. V was clipped by 6 bases and J by 1 base, with 18 bases between them. CDR3 nucleotides: TGTGCCAGCAGGCTCCCCCTTCCGGGGCCCCAAGAGACCCAGTACTTC. It encodes CASRLPLPGPQETQYF.